This T cell receptor beta chain was recovered during a study of blood T cell repertoires in COVID-19. Background on the study: PBMCs, B-cell-depleted T cells, or T cells provided the cDNA or gDNA that made up the material.

Sequencing used immunoSEQ multiplex PCR; TCRdb keeps in-frame clones, though not all of them. This sample carries around 250,000 clones, 84% of them seen once, and the ten largest clones take less than 2%. There are 17 residues in the CDR3. Germline V gene sequence: CDR1 MNHEY, CDR2 SMNVEV (reference sequence). V shed 4 bases and J shed 3 bases, with 19 bases lying between them. What was sequenced was peripheral blood. The TCR comes from a woman between 40 and 50 years old who had recovered from COVID-19. V is TRBV27 and J is TRBJ2-1, with D perhaps matching TRBD1 (6 bases). The CDR3 protein is CASSSLLGTPFYNEQFF. The CDR3 DNA reads TGTGCCAGCAGTTCGCTTCTCGGGACACCGTTCTACAATGAGCAGTTCTTC.